The 2 T cell receptor beta chains given below trace back to one sample, sequenced in a study of cytomegalovirus exposure and HLA in healthy donors. Using immunoSEQ multiplex PCR, the repertoire was profiled, and TCRdb retains in-frame clones only, with some absent. The table records about 330,000 clones, 87% of them present only once. The specimen was PBMCs. The receptors here all came from a woman aged 25 to 39 in good health and CMV-seropositive.

V gene TRBV5-1 combines with J gene TRBJ2-1; TRBD2 agrees at 11 bases. CDR3 size: 18 residues. After removal of 0 bases from V and 0 bases from J, the junction contained 5 bases not matched to a gene. CDR1 is SGHRS and CDR2 is YFSETQ in the germline V gene. CDR3 sequence reads: CASSLAGLAVSSYNEQFF. In nucleotides, the CDR3 is TGCGCCAGCAGCTTGGCGGGACTAGCGGTGAGCTCCTACAATGAGCAGTTCTTC.

V gene TRBV27 combines with J gene TRBJ2-7, with TRBD2 matching over 7 bases. CDR1 is MNHEY, CDR2 SMNVEV, per germline (reference sequence). This CDR3 region has 15 residues. V lost 7 bases to trimming and J lost 5 bases; unmatched junction nucleotides: 14. CDR3 residues: CASTEGAGSVDEQYF. The CDR3 coding sequence is TGTGCCAGCACCGAGGGAGCGGGATCCGTCGACGAGCAGTACTTC.